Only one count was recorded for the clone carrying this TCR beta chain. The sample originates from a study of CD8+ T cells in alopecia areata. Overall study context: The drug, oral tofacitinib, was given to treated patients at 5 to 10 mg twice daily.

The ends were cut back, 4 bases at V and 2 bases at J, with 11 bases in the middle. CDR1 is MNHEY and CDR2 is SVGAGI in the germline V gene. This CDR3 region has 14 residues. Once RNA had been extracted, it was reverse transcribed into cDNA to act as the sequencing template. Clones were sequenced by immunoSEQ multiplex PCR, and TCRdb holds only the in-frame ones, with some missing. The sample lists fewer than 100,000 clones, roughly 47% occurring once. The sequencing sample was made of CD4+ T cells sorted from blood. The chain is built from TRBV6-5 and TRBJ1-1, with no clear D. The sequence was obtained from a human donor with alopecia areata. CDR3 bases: TGTGCCAGCAGTTCCTCCCGGCCAAACACTGAAGCTTTCTTT. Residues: CASSSSRPNTEAFF.